This is a list of T cell receptor beta chains from one sample in a study of cytomegalovirus exposure and HLA in healthy donors. Produced via immunoSEQ multiplex PCR; TCRdb's table is partial and in-frame only. The profile shows 110,000 to 150,000 clones, 65% to 80% of them singletons. The sequencing input was PBMCs. The receptors come from a male donor in good health and CMV-seronegative. CDR3s include the opening cysteine and the closing phenylalanine or tryptophan. The D gene is left open where the match is weak. Only part of the rows carry a size: once, few, many, or a class if the clone is expanded.

TRBV5-4	TRBJ2-7	.	.	TGTGCCAGCAGCTTGCAAGGGGCCTACGAGCAGTACTTC	CASSLQGAYEQYF
TRBV13	TRBJ1-2	.	.	TGTGCCAGCAGCTTAAGGGGACAATCAAACTATGGCTACACCTTC	CASSLRGQSNYGYTF
TRBV5-1	TRBJ1-1	TRBD1	.	TGCGCCAGCAGCTTAGACAGGGGGCTAGGCACTGAAGCTTTCTTT	CASSLDRGLGTEAFF
TRBV7-8	TRBJ2-7	.	.	TGTGCCAGCAGCTTAAGGGGGACCGGACAGCCTGTCTACTACGAGCAGTACTTC	CASSLRGTGQPVYYEQYF
TRBV27	TRBJ1-5	.	.	TGTGCCAGCAGCCCAACAGGTTCCTATAGCAATCAGCCCCAGCATTTT	CASSPTGSYSNQPQHF
TRBV7-2	TRBJ1-1	.	.	TGTGCCAGCAGCTTAGGCACGGGGAACACTGAAGCTTTCTTT	CASSLGTGNTEAFF
TRBV6-5	TRBJ2-7	.	.	TGTGCCAGCAGTTACTTAGGGGAAAACGAGCAGTACTTC	CASSYLGENEQYF
TRBV5-3	TRBJ1-3	.	.	TGTGCCAGAAGCCCCGGCGGGCGGACAGTTGGAAACACCATATATTTT	CARSPGGRTVGNTIYF
TRBV28	TRBJ2-1	TRBD1	.	TGTGCCAGCAGGACAGGGGCCTACAATGAGCAGTTCTTC	CASRTGAYNEQFF
TRBV10-2	TRBJ2-5	.	.	TGCGCCAGCAGTGAGTACGGGTTACAAGAGACCCAGTACTTC	CASSEYGLQETQYF
TRBV19	TRBJ1-1	.	few	TGTGCCAGTAGTATCGGGGGGCGCGGCACTGAAGCTTTCTTT	CASSIGGRGTEAFF
TRBV28	TRBJ1-2	TRBD1	.	TGTGCCAGCAGACGACAGGGTGATTATGGCTACACCTTC	CASRRQGDYGYTF
TRBV7-3	TRBJ2-5	.	.	TGTGCCAGCAGCTTAGGGGTTTGGAAAGGGGCAGAGACCCAGTACTTC	CASSLGVWKGAETQYF
TRBV5-8	TRBJ1-3	TRBD1	.	TGTGCCAGCAGCTTCTACAGGGGTTTGACTGGAAACACCATATATTTT	CASSFYRGLTGNTIYF
TRBV6-5	TRBJ1-1	.	.	TGTGCCAGCAGTAAGACGGGAAACACTGAAGCTTTCTTT	CASSKTGNTEAFF
TRBV5-1	TRBJ2-7	.	.	TGCGCCAGCAGCTTGGCGAGCAGGGGGGTCGACGAGCAGTACTTC	CASSLASRGVDEQYF
TRBV11-2	TRBJ1-1	.	once	TGTGCCAGCAGCCACTCCAGGTGGGGGGTGAACACTGAAGCTTTCTTT	CASSHSRWGVNTEAFF
TRBV7-2	TRBJ2-7	TRBD1	.	TGTGCCAGCAGCCGGCAGGGGGCGGGTGAGCAGTACTTC	CASSRQGAGEQYF
TRBV5-1	TRBJ2-5	TRBD2	.	TGCGCCAGCAGCTTGGCTAGCGGGGGACAAGAGACCCAGTACTTC	CASSLASGGQETQYF
TRBV11-2	TRBJ2-7	.	.	TGTGCCAGCAGACATCTGATCGAGCAGTACTTC	CASRHLIEQYF
TRBV15	TRBJ2-3	TRBD2	.	TGTGCCACCAGCAGAGATAGTGGCCTAGCGGGGAGCACAGATACGCAGTATTTT	CATSRDSGLAGSTDTQYF
TRBV9	TRBJ2-5	.	.	TGTGCCAGCAGCGTAGAAGGAGGTGGAGAGACCCAGTACTTC	CASSVEGGGETQYF
TRBV2	TRBJ2-2	TRBD2	.	TGTGCCAGCAGTAGGACTAGCGGGAGAAACACCGGGGAGCTGTTTTTT	CASSRTSGRNTGELFF
TRBV7-3	TRBJ2-1	.	.	TGTGCCAGCAGCCCAAAACCCGGGACTTTCTACAATGAGCAGTTCTTC	CASSPKPGTFYNEQFF
TRBV6-1	TRBJ1-5	.	few	TGTGCCAGCACGCCAGCGCCCGGGGGGCCCCAGCATTTT	CASTPAPGGPQHF
TRBV6-4	TRBJ1-1	.	.	TGTGCCAGCAGTGACCACTGGAACACTGAAGCTTTCTTT	CASSDHWNTEAFF
TRBV9	TRBJ2-5	TRBD2	few	TGTGCCAGCAGCGTAGCCGGGGGGGTCCTGAGAGAGACCCAGTACTTC	CASSVAGGVLRETQYF